The T cell receptor beta chain described here comes from a study of blood T cells in healthy people across ages. A sample-barcoded 5' primer and a J-beta primer mix were used in a second PCR of roughly 7 to 11 cycles. TCRdb independently ran MiXCR on the 5' RACE reads; one entry per CDR3 protein. This table holds some 890,000 distinct CDR3 sequences, about 29% found once. Trimming left V 5 bases short and J 6 bases short, with 13 bases between. Germline values: CDR1 SGHTA, CDR2 FQGNSA. The CDR3 has 13 residues. These data were also reused for a study on T cells of mothers and their children.

Input material: blood. This sequence was found in a woman aged 40 to 55 in good health. The chain combines TRBV7-2 with TRBJ1-2; a possible D gene is TRBD1 (5 bases). CDR3 in DNA: TGTGCCAGCAGCCCCTCAGGGTATCATGGCTACACCTTC. Its protein product is CASSPSGYHGYTF.